Below, one T cell receptor beta chain is given with its context. Its antigen is still unknown. The record has no base qualities; no much larger clone is one base away. The data were taken from a study of graft-versus-host responses after intestinal transplantation (dated by TCRdb to about 2021). Concerning the study at large: The transplants that recipients got were multivisceral, liver-intestinal, or isolated intestinal. Every recipient was given anti-thymocyte globulin induction, followed by around three years of maintenance tacrolimus and steroids. After intestinal transplantation, graft-versus-host and host-versus-graft alloreactive T cell clones in the graft, circulation and bone marrow were tracked using bulk TCR-beta CDR3 sequencing. Alloreactive clones were identified by sequencing pre-transplant mixed lymphocyte reaction products and comparing them with unstimulated pre-transplant donor and recipient T cells. Of the roughly 24 intestinal transplant recipients enrolled in the cohort, one of whom was a retransplant, a few patients without pretransplant specimens were excluded. Donor T cell macrochimerism was defined as a peak of at least 4% donor T cells among recipient peripheral blood mononuclear cells. Samples from a few later patients were sequenced in-house on an Illumina MiSeq with MiXCR processing rather than by the commercial service. Results the study describes overall, beyond this receptor: GvH clones turned up in recipient bone marrow, with some appearing earlier in ileal mucosa or blood, a pattern consistent with an intestinal mucosal origin. The conclusions were limited by the relatively low number and heterogeneity of the intestinal transplant patients. Patients with donor T cell macrochimerism had high GvH to HvG T cell clonal ratios in their allografts. Early after transplant, peak levels of circulating GvH clones were found to be associated with declines in HvG clones.

The germline V gene (reference sequence) supplies CDR1 PRHDT and CDR2 FYEKMQ. The CDR3 numbers 15 residues from cysteine through phenylalanine. CDR3 DNA only is kept here, 45 bases in frame from base 1. The time point label for this specimen denotes: cells obtained before transplantation from donor or recipient. CD3+CD4+ and CD3+CD8+ populations were FACS-sorted from unstimulated pre-transplant donor and recipient cells taken from spleen or lymph nodes. The method was the immunoSEQ multiplex PCR assay. For most patients, genomic DNA was isolated using the Qiagen DNeasy Blood and Tissue Kit and was shipped frozen to Adaptive Biotechnologies for TCR sequencing. For most patients, genomic DNA was subjected to high-throughput TCR-beta CDR3 sequencing by Adaptive Biotechnologies. Per the original workflow: Adaptive's ImmunoSEQ software supplied the TCR sequencing data for around 19 patients, while MiXCR and VDJtools were used to process three other patients. CD4 versus CD8 sorting errors were corrected by removing sequences found in both subsets at a frequency ratio below 5:1. CDR3 nucleotide sequences shared by donor and recipient were removed because the origin of these sequences could not be assigned. At least 2-fold expansion over unstimulated cells and a minimum CFSE-low frequency of 0.002% (template counts) or 0.001% (read counts) were required for clones to be classified as alloreactive. Mappable clones were those detected in sequenced pre-transplant spleen, lymph node, or MLR CFSE-low populations of the donor or recipient. The cumulative frequency of alloreactive clones was calculated as a percentage of all sequences, weighted by copy number. TCRdb took over this immuneACCESS table, retaining in-frame rearrangements with V and J assigned. Such tables are incomplete; in checked studies, under half of the missing clones stem from an unresolved V gene, and the remainder is unexplained. V, J and clone size are those of that table, while D and trimming were read from the DNA. Recorded for this sample are fewer than 120,000 clones; approximately 92% of them occurred a single time. Together, the top ten hold 0.4% to 0.65% of the sample.

The origin of this receptor is a human donor who received an intestinal transplant. This specimen was unstimulated CD8+ T cells sorted from spleen or lymph node cells, taken before intestinal transplant. The rearrangement joined TRBV13 to TRBJ1-2, and TRBD1 aligns with 7 junction nucleotides. The DNA is TGTGGATTTCGGGACAGAGTACGGGGGCCATATGGCTACACCTTC. Translated, this is CGFRDRVRGPYGYTF.